The clone carrying this TCR beta chain was counted only a few times. One end of the junction varies from germline; a read error may be responsible. Primers for the PCR totalled 60 Vbeta and 13 Jbeta. Generated by immunoSEQ multiplex PCR, the TCRdb table keeps only in-frame clones and is missing some. Of 150,000 to 200,000 clones listed, about three quarters are singletons. The data derive from a study of cytomegalovirus exposure and HLA in healthy donors. Sequenced: PBMCs. This TCR was recovered from a man between 25 and 39 years old in good health and CMV-seropositive.

CDR3 in amino acids: CASREELAGWIDTQYF. CDR3 sequence (DNA): TGTGCCAGCAGGGAAGAACTAGCGGGATGGATAGATACGCAGTATTTT. V usage is TRBV2 and J usage is TRBJ2-3, with 10 bases matching TRBD2. Germline assignment: CDR1 SNHLY and CDR2 FYNNEI. There are 16 residues in the CDR3.